This TCR beta chain appears in the sequencing data of a study of cytomegalovirus exposure and HLA in healthy donors. 60 Vbeta and 13 Jbeta primers were used in PCR. Using immunoSEQ multiplex PCR, the repertoire was profiled, and TCRdb retains in-frame clones only, with some absent. The data show 46,000 or so clones, around 60% seen once. Concerning this clone: Its antigen remains unidentified.

Findings and caveats of the study: A later analysis by the authors found several of the most significant clusters apparently linked to common viral pathogens. Researchers reported in a later analysis that a missense DCLRE1C variant was tied to TCR beta V- and J-gene trimming.

CDR1 SQVTM and CDR2 ANQGSEA come from the germline V gene. V lost 7 bases, J lost 3 bases, and 16 bases lay in between. The CDR3 totals 13 residues. The chain has TRBV29-1 and TRBJ2-7; a weak D match, TRBD2 (7 bases). Input material: PBMCs. This receptor was taken from a man aged 60-69 years in good health and CMV-seropositive. CDR3 nucleotides: TGCAGCGGGGGGCGGGGGTACGGCTACGAGCAGTACTTC. Translation gives CSGGRGYGYEQYF.